These 8 T cell receptor beta chains share one sample of origin, sequenced in a study of brain T cells in children with intractable seizures. Time point noted: blood from clinic visit 5 months post-surgery; TSC patient then seizure free. The method was immunoSEQ multiplex PCR; TCRdb's version includes in-frame clones alone and lacks a portion of them. Among about 340,000 clones, nearly 95% were seen once, and the ten largest hold roughly 5.8%. The material was peripheral blood, obtained 5 to 6 months after surgery. These receptors were taken from a boy in the first two years of life with tuberous sclerosis and intractable seizures.

V and J are TRBV29-1 and TRBJ2-5; D remains unclear. Per germline, CDR1 SQVTM and CDR2 ANQGSEA. The CDR3 runs 11 residues. V was trimmed by 1 base and J by 4 bases, leaving 4 bases between them. The CDR3 region has the DNA TGCAGCGTTGAAGTGAGAGAGACCCAGTACTTC. Amino acid sequence: CSVEVRETQYF.

The gene calls are TRBV18 and TRBJ2-3, with 7 bases identical to TRBD2. Germline CDR1 is KGHSH and CDR2 is LQKENI. J was trimmed by 5 bases and V by 0 bases; bases with no gene match: 14. The CDR3 length is 18 residues. The CDR3 here is CASSPPSRLAANRDTQYF. CDR3 nucleotides: TGTGCCAGCTCACCACCGTCCCGGCTAGCGGCCAACAGAGATACGCAGTATTTT.

The chain combines TRBV2 with TRBJ2-2; D not resolved. This CDR3 has 17 residues. Trimming removed 4 bases from V and 0 bases from J, with 15 bases in between. The germline V gene encodes CDR1 SNHLY and CDR2 FYNNEI. CDR3 sequence reads: CASSGSPGSSNTGELFF. CDR3 in DNA: TGTGCCAGCAGTGGCTCCCCGGGCAGTTCGAACACCGGGGAGCTGTTTTTT.

The chain uses TRBV30 and TRBJ1-2, with D possibly being TRBD1 (6 bases). Per the germline V gene, CDR1 is GTSNPN and CDR2 is SVGIG (reference sequence). The length of the CDR3 is 13 residues. The germline V and J ends were trimmed by 0 bases and 7 bases, with 12 bases remaining between them. The CDR3 DNA reads as TGTGCCTGGAGTGTGGGGGCGGCGGGTGGCTACACCTTC. It is translated as CAWSVGAAGGYTF.

This clone appeared a few times. The V gene is TRBV28, the J gene TRBJ2-5; a possible D gene is TRBD2 (6 bases). The ends were cut back, 8 bases at V and 0 bases at J, with 13 bases in the middle. The germline CDR1 and CDR2 sequences are MDHEN and SYDVKM. This CDR3 has 14 amino acids. CDR3 region: CASDGRDYQETQYF. DNA of the CDR3: TGTGCCAGCGATGGCCGGGACTACCAAGAGACCCAGTACTTC.

The chain couples TRBV18 to TRBJ1-2; possibly TRBD1 for D (6 bases). Germline V lookup: CDR1 KGHSH, CDR2 LQKENI. This CDR3 spans 12 amino acids. The V end lost 3 bases, the J end lost 6 bases, and 8 bases lay between the germline ends. The CDR3 DNA reads as TGTGCCAGCTCACCCGCAGGGGATGGCTACACCTTC. It yields the protein CASSPAGDGYTF.

The rearrangement joins TRBV9 to TRBJ2-2, with 11 bases fitting TRBD1. Per germline, CDR1 SGDLS and CDR2 YYNGEE. The CDR3 covers 18 residues. After removal of 4 bases from V and 4 bases from J, the junction contained 12 bases not matched to a gene. The CDR3 nucleotides read TGTGCCAGCAGCTCCGATTCCGGGACAGGGGGTCCCACCGGGGAGCTGTTTTTT. Translating gives CASSSDSGTGGPTGELFF.

This clone is a singleton in its sample. The V gene is TRBV7-8, the J gene TRBJ2-2; 10 nucleotides match TRBD2. CDR3 length: 16 amino acids. CDR1 is SGHVS, CDR2 FQNEAQ, per germline. Trimming removed 2 bases from V and 6 bases from J; junction bases left unmatched: 6. CDR3 sequence: CASSLHELAGSGELFF. Written as DNA, the CDR3 is TGTGCCAGCAGCTTACACGAACTAGCGGGGTCCGGGGAGCTGTTTTTT.